The 7 T cell receptor beta chains below all came from one sample that was sequenced in a study of OX40 agonist ivuxolimab in advanced cancers. The protocol was immunoSEQ multiplex PCR, while the TCRdb copy is restricted to in-frame clones and leaves out a portion. The sample records 55,000 to 70,000 clones, roughly 88% being singletons. The source material was CD4+ or CD8+ T cells sorted from blood, sampled in a trial of the OX40 agonist ivuxolimab. Source of these receptors: an adult with an advanced solid tumor such as melanoma, head and neck, liver or kidney cancer.

In this sample, this clone turned up once. The chain carries TRBV6-5 and TRBJ2-6; D is possibly TRBD2 (6 bases). Germline V CDR1 and CDR2: MNHEY, SVGAGI. V dropped 0 bases and J dropped 2 bases, with 8 bases sitting between them. CDR3 length: 16 amino acids. The CDR3 nucleotides read TGTGCCAGCAGTTACTCATCGGGAGCTGGGGCCAACGTCCTGACTTTC. Translating it yields CASSYSSGAGANVLTF.

The genes are TRBV23-1 and TRBJ1-2; D possibly corresponds to TRBD1 (6 bases). TRBV23-1 is an open reading frame whose function is uncertain. The CDR3 consists of 16 residues. V was clipped by 4 bases and J by 6 bases, with 21 bases between them. The chain's CDR3 is CASSPRDDRRRDGYTF. The CDR3 nucleotides are TGCGCCAGCAGTCCAAGGGACGACAGGCGGAGAGATGGCTACACCTTC.

This chain uses TRBV6-6 with TRBJ1-2; D perhaps matches TRBD1 (6 bases). The V end was cut by 5 bases, the J end by 2 bases, with 12 bases between. The germline V gene has CDR1 MNHNY and CDR2 SVGAGI (reference sequence). The CDR3 is 14 residues long. The CDR3 sequence is CASSRGTRNYGYTF. The CDR3 bases are TGTGCCAGCAGTCGCGGGACACGCAACTATGGCTACACCTTC.

This clone was recorded only once. The chain recombines TRBV19 with TRBJ2-1; D not certain. The CDR3 length is 14 residues. V lost 6 bases, J lost 3 bases, and 12 bases lay in between. Germline V gene data show CDR1 as LNHDA and CDR2 as SQIVND (reference sequence). In DNA, the CDR3 is TGTGCCAGTAGAGTAGGTGATTTCTACAATGAGCAGTTCTTC. Amino acid sequence: CASRVGDFYNEQFF. The full variable domain, rest sourced from reference TRBV19 and TRBJ2-1, is DGGITQSPKYLFRKEGQNVTLSCEQNLNHDAMYWYRQDPGQGLRLIYYSQIVNDFQKGDIAEGYSVSREKKESFPLTVTSAQKNPTAFYLCASRVGDFYNEQFFGPGTRLTVL.

This clone was observed once. A junction boundary mismatches the germline segment, possibly from a read error. The rearrangement joins TRBV6-5 to TRBJ1-1; 7 positions agree with TRBD1. Germline CDR1 and CDR2: MNHEY and SVGAGI. The CDR3 has 14 amino acids. CDR3 residues: CASRRTGVNSEAFF. CDR3 in DNA: TGTGCCAGCAGACGTACAGGGGTAAACAGTGAAGCTTTCTTT.

V and J are TRBV19 and TRBJ2-5; 12 bases line up with TRBD1. Per the germline V gene, CDR1 is LNHDA and CDR2 is SQIVND (reference sequence). The CDR3 is 14 residues long. With V trimmed by 6 bases and J by 5 bases, 4 bases remained unmatched. CDR3 in DNA: TGTGCCAGTAGCCCCGGGACAGGGGGCGAGACCCAGTACTTC. It encodes CASSPGTGGETQYF.

This clone was detected a few times. This rearrangement joins TRBV2 to TRBJ1-5, with 9 bases lining up with TRBD1. The CDR3 has 15 amino acids. CDR1 SNHLY and CDR2 FYNNEI come from the germline V gene. V was clipped by 6 bases and J by 7 bases; unmatched bases: 10. CDR3 DNA sequence: TGTGCCAGCAGGGTGGGGACAGGGCAGGAACAGCCCCAGCATTTT. Amino acid sequence: CASRVGTGQEQPQHF.